This T cell receptor (beta chain) was captured by sequencing in a study of OX40 agonist ivuxolimab in advanced cancers. About the study: Patient treatment consisted of intravenous ivuxolimab administration every 2 weeks at 0.01 to 10 mg/kg. Melanoma, hepatocellular carcinoma, head and neck or renal cell cancer occurred in dose-escalation patients.

Repertoires were generated with immunoSEQ multiplex PCR, while TCRdb's copy carries only in-frame clones and drops some. Here the sample spans roughly 62,000 clones, roughly 82% being singletons. As regards this clone: Antigen: not known.

Study-wide results and limits: Among expanded peripheral T cells, antigen specificity went undetermined.

The CDR3 extends over 15 amino acids. Germline CDR1 and CDR2: GTSNPN and SVGIG (reference sequence). The V end lost 4 bases, the J end lost 4 bases, and 19 bases lay between the germline ends. The source was CD4+ or CD8+ T cells sorted from blood, collected in a trial of the OX40 agonist ivuxolimab. The chain joins TRBV30 to TRBJ1-2, with D perhaps TRBD1 (6 bases). This clonotype originated in an adult with an advanced solid tumor such as melanoma, head and neck, liver or kidney cancer. CDR3 sequence (DNA): TGTGCCTGGACACTGACGAGGGGGAAGGTCTATGGCTACACCTTC. This sequence encodes CAWTLTRGKVYGYTF.